The 20 T cell receptor beta chains given below trace back to one sample, sequenced in a study of blood T cell repertoires in COVID-19. The protocol was immunoSEQ multiplex PCR, while the TCRdb copy is restricted to in-frame clones and leaves out a portion. The sample has under 200,000 clones, around 80% seen once. Sequencing was performed on peripheral blood. The receptors originated from a man in his sixties with acute or convalescent COVID-19.

The chain is built from TRBV20-1 and TRBJ2-1; possibly TRBD1 for D (5 bases). Trimming took 3 bases from V and 0 from J, leaving 12 bases between them. The CDR3 length is 15 residues. From germline, CDR1 is DFQATT and CDR2 SNEGSKA (reference sequence). The CDR3 loop reads CSASKGQGSYNEQFF. The CDR3, as DNA: TGCAGTGCTAGTAAGGGGCAGGGCTCCTACAATGAGCAGTTCTTC.

Of note for this clone: The same CDR3 arises from other DNA sequences in this sample as well. The V call is TRBV5-1, the J call TRBJ2-1; maybe TRBD2 (5 bases). Looked up from germline, CDR1 is SGHRS and CDR2 is YFSETQ. The V and J ends lost 0 bases and 1 base respectively, with 8 bases between them. The CDR3 is made up of 15 amino acids. Here the CDR3 reads CASSLAGISYNEQFF. The CDR3 DNA sequence: TGCGCCAGCAGCTTGGCCGGGATTTCCTACAATGAGCAGTTCTTC.

The chain uses TRBV11-2 and TRBJ2-3, with TRBD2 matching over 12 bases. After removal of 0 bases from V and 9 bases from J, the junction contained 10 bases not matched to a gene. CDR1 SGHAT and CDR2 FQNNGV come from the germline V gene. The CDR3 runs to 17 residues. The CDR3 DNA follows: TGTGCCAGCAGCTTAGATCGACTAGCGGGGGCGGGAAGGACGCAGTATTTT. This sequence encodes CASSLDRLAGAGRTQYF.

The chain links TRBV15 to TRBJ2-1, with D possibly being TRBD1 (5 bases). V gave up 1 base and J gave up 1 base, with 14 bases separating them. The CDR3 contains 17 residues. Germline V gene data show CDR1 as LNHNV and CDR2 as YYDKDF (reference sequence). CDR3 in amino acids: CATSRVRRGRSYNEQFF. In nucleotides, the CDR3 is TGTGCCACCAGCAGAGTACGAAGGGGAAGATCCTACAATGAGCAGTTCTTC.

The rearrangement links TRBV9 to TRBJ1-6; 9 nucleotides match TRBD1. V was clipped by 4 bases and J by 10 bases; unmatched bases: 9. This CDR3 is built from 15 residues. Per the germline V gene, CDR1 is SGDLS and CDR2 is YYNGEE. CDR3 sequence reads: CASSRQGVEYSPLHF. For the CDR3, the DNA is TGTGCCAGCAGCCGACAGGGGGTTGAATACTCACCCCTCCACTTT.

The chain carries TRBV28 and TRBJ1-1, with a tentative D call TRBD1 (6 bases). In germline, CDR1 is MDHEN, CDR2 SYDVKM. CDR3 length: 16 amino acids. V was trimmed by 2 bases and J by 3 bases, leaving 16 bases between them. This chain's CDR3 is CASSLGDTTGDTEAFF. In nucleotides, the CDR3 is TGTGCCAGCAGTTTAGGGGACACCACGGGCGACACTGAAGCTTTCTTT.

This clone was seen just once. The sample has other DNA sequences that encode this CDR3 too. The chain uses TRBV5-1 and TRBJ1-1; weak D call: TRBD1 (6 bases). Trimming left V 0 bases short and J 4 bases short, with 10 bases between. The CDR3 loop spans 14 amino acids. CDR1 SGHRS and CDR2 YFSETQ come from the germline V gene. The chain's CDR3 is CASSLGQGFTEAFF. CDR3 bases: TGCGCCAGCAGCTTGGGGCAGGGGTTCACTGAAGCTTTCTTT.

This clone was picked up one time. V usage is TRBV7-2 and J usage is TRBJ2-1; TRBD1 matches at 9 bases. V was clipped by 5 bases and J by 2 bases; unmatched bases: 7. The CDR3 extends over 16 amino acids. CDR1 and CDR2 (germline): SGHTA, FQGNSA. The CDR3 region is CASSPAGTGTYNEQFF. CDR3 bases: TGTGCCAGCAGCCCCGCCGGGACAGGGACCTACAATGAGCAGTTCTTC.

The CDR3: CASSPVSGNTEAFF. DNA for the CDR3: TGTGCCAGCAGCCCAGTAAGTGGGAACACTGAAGCTTTCTTT. V and J are TRBV4-2 and TRBJ1-1; D not resolved. V was pared by 4 bases and J by 1 base, with 10 bases between. CDR1 and CDR2 from the germline V gene are LGHNA and YNFKEQ. CDR3 length: 14 residues.

The chain combines TRBV5-4 with TRBJ1-2; D gene ambiguous. Germline V gives CDR1 SGHNT, CDR2 YYREEE (reference sequence). The V gene lost 0 bases and the J gene lost 8 bases, with 14 bases spanning the gap. The CDR3 length is 14 residues. CDR3 amino acids: CASSLAMSGRGYTF. CDR3 DNA: TGTGCCAGCAGCTTGGCCATGTCAGGCAGGGGCTACACCTTC.

The chain joins TRBV27 to TRBJ1-6, with 8 bases that match TRBD1. CDR1 and CDR2 (germline): MNHEY, SMNVEV (reference sequence). V was pared by 8 bases and J by 10 bases, with 7 bases of the junction left unmatched. The CDR3 is made up of 13 amino acids. The CDR3 region is CASGYRGNSPLHF. In DNA form, the CDR3 reads TGTGCCAGCGGATACAGGGGGAACTCACCCCTCCACTTT.

The J gene is TRBJ2-5, the V gene TRBV5-1; a possible D gene is TRBD2 (5 bases). CDR1 SGHRS and CDR2 YFSETQ come from the germline V gene. Trimming removed 6 bases from V and 0 bases from J, with 9 bases in between. The CDR3 sequence is 13 residues long. The CDR3 protein is CASTRGYQETQYF. In DNA, the CDR3 is TGCGCCAGCACCCGAGGGTACCAAGAGACCCAGTACTTC. Based on the CDR3 plus reference TRBV5-1 and TRBJ2-5, the full variable domain is KAGVTQTPRYLIKTRGQQVTLSCSPISGHRSVSWYQQTPGQGLQFLFEYFSETQRNKGNFPGRFSGRQFSNSRSEMNVSTLELGDSALYLCASTRGYQETQYFGPGTRLLVL.

This rearrangement joins TRBV10-3 to TRBJ1-2; 7 bases line up with TRBD1. This CDR3 contains 16 residues. Trimming removed 2 bases from V and 1 base from J; junction bases left unmatched: 7. Per the germline V gene, CDR1 is ENHRY and CDR2 is SYGVKD. CDR3 loop: CAISEPTRGNNYGYTF. In DNA form, the CDR3 reads TGTGCCATCAGTGAGCCCACCAGGGGGAATAACTATGGCTACACCTTC.

This clone appeared a few times. The chain recombines TRBV6-2 or TRBV6-3 with TRBJ1-1, with TRBD1 identical over 8 bases. The CDR3 has 15 residues. The germline gives CDR1 MNHEY, CDR2 SVGEGT. V was clipped by 3 bases and J by 6 bases; unmatched bases: 9. The CDR3 nucleotides are TGTGCCAGCAGTTATGACGGACAGGGATTAGCTGAAGCTTTCTTT. Translated: CASSYDGQGLAEAFF.

The V call is TRBV19, the J call TRBJ2-3; 8 nucleotides agree with TRBD1. This CDR3 comprises 15 residues. Per germline, CDR1 LNHDA and CDR2 SQIVND (reference sequence). J gave up 5 bases and V 4 bases, and 8 bases lay outside the gene matches. This chain's CDR3 is CASSRGTGGVDTQYF. The DNA of the CDR3 is TGTGCCAGTAGTAGGGGGACAGGAGGGGTAGATACGCAGTATTTT.

The CDR3 sequence is CASKSGGDALIGELFF. The CDR3 DNA sequence: TGTGCCAGTAAGAGCGGGGGGGATGCCCTTATCGGGGAGCTGTTTTTT. V and J are TRBV19 and TRBJ2-2; 10 bases match TRBD2. V lost 7 bases and J lost 7; bases outside the gene matches: 12. Germline assignment: CDR1 LNHDA and CDR2 SQIVND (reference sequence). There are 16 residues in the CDR3.

The CDR3 reads CASSVAGAYGYTF. The DNA of the CDR3 is TGTGCCAGCAGCGTGGCAGGGGCCTATGGCTACACCTTC. The chain links TRBV3-1 (or the pseudogene TRBV3-2) to TRBJ1-2; possibly TRBD1 for D (6 bases). The CDR3 is 13 residues long. Germline lookup yields CDR1 LGHDT and CDR2 YNNKEL (reference sequence). V was cut by 5 bases and J by 4 bases, with 11 bases left in between.

The chain joins TRBV19 to TRBJ1-1; D might be TRBD1 (6 bases). The length of the CDR3 is 14 residues. V dropped 2 bases and J dropped 5 bases, with 12 bases sitting between them. Germline V gives CDR1 LNHDA, CDR2 SQIVND (reference sequence). CDR3 region: CASSISEGGTEAFF. The CDR3 nucleotides read TGTGCCAGTAGTATATCCGAGGGGGGGACTGAAGCTTTCTTT.

This clone showed up just a few times. The gene calls are TRBV7-3 and TRBJ2-6; D is perhaps TRBD1 (6 bases). Per the germline V gene, CDR1 is SGHTA and CDR2 is FQGTGA. Trimming removed 5 bases from V and 0 bases from J, with 11 bases in between. CDR3 length: 16 residues. The CDR3 loop is CASSQTGNSGANVLTF. CDR3 DNA: TGTGCCAGCAGCCAAACAGGGAACTCTGGGGCCAACGTCCTGACTTTC.

This clone was picked up a small number of times. This chain's CDR3 is CASSPSADTQYF. The CDR3 nucleotides are TGTGCCAGCAGTCCTTCGGCAGATACGCAGTATTTT. This chain joins TRBV2 and TRBJ2-3, with unresolved D. The CDR3 runs 12 residues. The germline gives CDR1 SNHLY, CDR2 FYNNEI. V lost 5 bases and J lost 4, with 7 bases in between.